Each of the 30 T cell receptor beta chains below was sequenced from the same sample in a study of blood T cell repertoires in COVID-19. Libraries were prepared by immunoSEQ multiplex PCR; TCRdb keeps only in-frame clonotypes and omits some of them. Seen here are about 150,000 clones, around 91% observed once, and the top ten hold roughly 15%. Sequenced material: peripheral blood. The receptors derive from a woman aged 40 to 49 with acute or convalescent COVID-19.

CDR3 coding DNA: TGTGCCACCAGCACGTGGGACAGTTCCTACGAGCAGTACTTC. This translates into CATSTWDSSYEQYF. The chain uses TRBV15 and TRBJ2-7, with TRBD1 matching 7 bases. From germline, CDR1 is LNHNV and CDR2 YYDKDF (reference sequence). The CDR3 is 14 amino acids. The V segment lost 4 bases and the J segment 1 base; nucleotides outside the gene matches: 4.

This chain joins TRBV7-9 and TRBJ2-3; no firm D call. CDR1 SEHNR and CDR2 FQNEAQ come from the germline V gene (reference sequence). This CDR3 is built from 14 residues. V shed 1 base and J shed 8 bases, with 13 bases lying between them. The DNA for the CDR3 is TGTGCCAGCAGCTTAGTTCAGAATCAAGTTACGCAGTATTTT. Amino acids: CASSLVQNQVTQYF.

The chain employs TRBV3-1 (or the pseudogene TRBV3-2) and TRBJ2-1; D is unresolved. V was clipped by 3 bases and J by 2 bases, with 8 bases between them. The V gene's germline CDR1 is LGHDT and CDR2 YNNKEL (reference sequence). The CDR3 has 14 residues. The CDR3 region is CASSQAEAYNEQFF. The DNA of the CDR3 is TGTGCCAGCAGCCAGGCAGAAGCCTACAATGAGCAGTTCTTC.

The chain uses TRBV11-3 and TRBJ1-1, with D perhaps matching TRBD1 (5 bases). The germline V gene has CDR1 SGHNT and CDR2 YENEEA. CDR3 length: 16 amino acids. V lost 0 bases and J lost 4, with 15 bases in between. The CDR3 sequence: CASSLDFPDSSTEAFF. Here the CDR3 DNA reads TGTGCCAGCAGCTTAGATTTCCCCGACAGCTCCACTGAAGCTTTCTTT. Looking up the rest from reference TRBV11-3 and TRBJ1-1 gives the full variable domain: EAGVVQSPRYKIIEKKQPVAFWCNPISGHNTLYWYLQNLGQGPELLIRYENEEAVDDSQLPKDRFSAERLKGVDSTLKIQPAELGDSAVYLCASSLDFPDSSTEAFFGQGTRLTVV.

The chain uses TRBV3-1 (or the pseudogene TRBV3-2) and TRBJ1-1, with a tentative D call TRBD1 (6 bases). There are 15 residues in the CDR3. V was trimmed by 3 bases and J by 2 bases, leaving 13 bases between them. The germline CDR1 and CDR2 sequences are LGHDT and YNNKEL (reference sequence). CDR3 nucleotide sequence: TGTGCCAGCAGCCAGAGAGACAGGCCAAACACTGAAGCTTTCTTT. Its translation is CASSQRDRPNTEAFF.

The V and J genes are TRBV25-1 and TRBJ2-3; TRBD1 matches 8 bases. The CDR3 spans 15 residues. J was trimmed by 7 bases and V by 1 base; bases with no gene match: 7. Germline V lookup: CDR1 MGHDK, CDR2 SYGVNS. Written as DNA, the CDR3 is TGTGCCAGCAGTGAATGGACAGGGAGAGGAAATACGCAGTATTTT. Amino acid sequence: CASSEWTGRGNTQYF. The entire variable domain, with the rest obtained from reference TRBV25-1 and TRBJ2-3, is as follows: EADIYQTPRYLVIGTGKKITLECSQTMGHDKMYWYQQDPGMELHLIHYSYGVNSTEKGDLSSESTVSRIRTEHFPLTLESARPSHTSQYLCASSEWTGRGNTQYFGPGTRLTVL.

This chain uses TRBV7-3 with TRBJ2-5; D is unresolved. The V and J ends lost 2 bases and 3 bases respectively, with 10 bases between them. In germline, CDR1 is SGHTA, CDR2 FQGTGA. The CDR3 sequence is 14 residues long. The CDR3 sequence: CASSLYGSEETQYF. CDR3 nucleotide sequence: TGTGCCAGCAGCTTATACGGTAGTGAAGAGACCCAGTACTTC.

V is TRBV4-1 and J is TRBJ2-1, with 12 bases identical to TRBD2. The CDR3 contains 16 residues. CDR1 is MGHRA, CDR2 YSYEKL, per germline. The V and J ends lost 0 bases and 9 bases, in that order; junction bases with no gene match: 6. The CDR3 protein is CASSQELAGGRGEQFF. DNA of the CDR3: TGCGCCAGCAGCCAAGAACTAGCGGGAGGCCGGGGTGAGCAGTTCTTC.

This sequence joins TRBV28 and TRBJ2-3; TRBD1 might be the D (6 bases). Trimming removed 6 bases at V and 0 bases at J, with 16 bases between. This CDR3 has 16 amino acids. Germline values: CDR1 MDHEN, CDR2 SYDVKM. In DNA, the CDR3 is TGTGCCAGCAGCGCGACAGGCCTCCCTAGCACAGATACGCAGTATTTT. It translates to CASSATGLPSTDTQYF.

This chain joins TRBV3-1 (or the pseudogene TRBV3-2) and TRBJ1-2; D unclear. The CDR3 loop spans 13 amino acids. Trimming took 3 bases from V and 2 from J, leaving 7 bases between them. Germline V gene sequence: CDR1 LGHDT, CDR2 YNNKEL (reference sequence). CDR3 bases: TGTGCCAGCAGCCAGCAGGCGAACTATGGCTACACCTTC. It specifies CASSQQANYGYTF.

The CDR3 coding sequence is TGCGCCAGCAGCCAACAGATAATCTCCTACGAGCAGTACTTC. Translation: CASSQQIISYEQYF. The chain couples TRBV4-1 to TRBJ2-7; D gene ambiguous. Deletions cut 2 bases from V and 0 bases from J, with 8 bases between. The CDR3 has 14 residues. The germline V gene encodes CDR1 MGHRA and CDR2 YSYEKL.

The chain is built from TRBV19 and TRBJ1-1, with D possibly TRBD1 on 5 matching bases. The germline V and J ends were trimmed by 4 bases and 0 bases, with 6 bases remaining between them. CDR1 and CDR2 (germline): LNHDA, SQIVND (reference sequence). The CDR3 runs 13 residues. CDR3 region: CASSTTVNTEAFF. The CDR3 region has the DNA TGTGCCAGTAGTACGACAGTGAACACTGAAGCTTTCTTT.

The V gene is TRBV19, the J gene TRBJ1-3, with 7 positions matching TRBD1. Germline assignment: CDR1 LNHDA and CDR2 SQIVND (reference sequence). J lost 2 bases, V lost 5 bases, and 15 bases had no gene match. This CDR3 is built from 18 residues. CDR3 loop: CASSAHWGQISAGNTIYF. The DNA of the CDR3 is TGTGCCAGTAGTGCCCATTGGGGACAGATATCGGCTGGAAACACCATATATTTT. Drawing the rest from reference TRBV19 and TRBJ1-3, the complete variable domain is DGGITQSPKYLFRKEGQNVTLSCEQNLNHDAMYWYRQDPGQGLRLIYYSQIVNDFQKGDIAEGYSVSREKKESFPLTVTSAQKNPTAFYLCASSAHWGQISAGNTIYFGEGSWLTVV.

The V gene is TRBV7-3, the J gene TRBJ1-1; no clear D gene. V was clipped by 2 bases and J by 5 bases, with 9 bases between them. Germline V CDR1 and CDR2: SGHTA, FQGTGA. The CDR3 runs 13 residues. The CDR3 spells CASSLSVRTEAFF. As DNA, the CDR3 is TGTGCCAGCAGCTTATCGGTCAGGACTGAAGCTTTCTTT.

V gene TRBV5-1 combines with J gene TRBJ2-3; TRBD1 matches 7 bases. The J segment lost 2 bases and the V segment lost 3 bases, leaving 9 bases of the junction unmatched. The CDR3 has 16 residues. CDR1 and CDR2 (germline): SGHRS, YFSETQ. Here the CDR3 reads CASSSFIGGPTDTQYF. The CDR3 DNA follows: TGCGCCAGCAGCTCGTTCATAGGGGGCCCCACAGATACGCAGTATTTT.

This clone was seen once. The genes are TRBV28 and TRBJ1-6; D is unresolved. There are 12 residues in the CDR3. V shed 5 bases and J shed 10 bases, with 9 bases lying between them. The V gene's germline CDR1 is MDHEN and CDR2 SYDVKM. The CDR3 region has the DNA TGTGCCAGCAGTGTTCAGCGGTCACCCCTCCACTTT. Translation: CASSVQRSPLHF.

V is TRBV2 and J is TRBJ1-4; D perhaps matches TRBD1 (5 bases). The V end lost 2 bases, the J end lost 1 base, and 8 bases lay between the germline ends. The germline gives CDR1 SNHLY, CDR2 FYNNEI. The CDR3 totals 15 residues. The CDR3 nucleotides read TGTGCCAGCAGTGAACAGGGTCTAACTAATGAAAAACTGTTTTTT. This sequence encodes CASSEQGLTNEKLFF.

The rearrangement joins TRBV7-9 to TRBJ1-1, with D possibly being TRBD1 (5 bases). The CDR3 contains 13 residues. V shed 4 bases and J shed 1 base, with 7 bases lying between them. Germline assignment: CDR1 SEHNR and CDR2 FQNEAQ (reference sequence). The CDR3 protein is CASSSQGNTEAFF. The DNA for the CDR3 is TGTGCCAGCAGCTCGCAGGGGAACACTGAAGCTTTCTTT.

The chain recombines TRBV28 with TRBJ2-4; tentatively, D is TRBD1 (6 bases). Trimming removed 10 bases from V and 1 base from J, with 14 bases in between. Germline V gives CDR1 MDHEN, CDR2 SYDVKM. This CDR3 region has 14 residues. The CDR3 nucleotides read TGTGCCACCGAAGGGGGTAGGGCCAAAAACATTCAGTACTTC. Translation gives CATEGGRAKNIQYF.

This rearrangement joins TRBV3-1 (or the pseudogene TRBV3-2) to TRBJ1-4; TRBD1 might be the D (6 bases). V shed 1 base and J shed 7 bases, with 19 bases lying between them. Germline assignment: CDR1 LGHDT and CDR2 YNNKEL (reference sequence). CDR3 length: 17 residues. This chain's CDR3 is CASSQVLSGARSEKLFF. The CDR3 DNA reads as TGTGCCAGCAGCCAAGTCCTATCAGGGGCGCGTAGTGAAAAACTGTTTTTT.

Regarding this clone: The same CDR3 is also encoded by other DNA sequences in this sample. V usage is TRBV24-1 and J usage is TRBJ1-1, with D maybe TRBD1 (5 bases). The CDR3 loop spans 13 amino acids. Deletions cut 5 bases from V and 3 bases from J, with 9 bases between. Per germline, CDR1 KGHDR and CDR2 SFDVKD. The chain's CDR3 is CATSGGGDTEAFF. For the CDR3, the DNA is TGTGCCACCAGTGGGGGAGGGGACACTGAAGCTTTCTTT.

This clone occurred once. V gene TRBV11-2 combines with J gene TRBJ2-3; D ambiguous. CDR1 SGHAT and CDR2 FQNNGV come from the germline V gene. With 5 bases removed from V and 1 base from J, the gap between germline ends came to 10 bases. The CDR3 length is 14 residues. Here the CDR3 reads CASSPLFGTDTQYF. CDR3 sequence (DNA): TGTGCCAGCAGCCCCCTGTTCGGCACAGATACGCAGTATTTT.

The rearrangement uses TRBV12-1 and TRBJ2-4; TRBD1 was called by the table and not checked on the DNA. TRBV12-1 has pseudogene status. The CDR3 extends over 20 amino acids. Written as DNA, the CDR3 is TGTGCCAGCAGCTTTACCATGGATGACAGGCCAATTCTAGCCAAAAACATTCAGTACTTC. Its protein product is CASSFTMDDRPILAKNIQYF.

The CDR3 coding sequence is TGTGCCAGCAGCGGACTCACAGATACGCAGTATTTT. Its protein product is CASSGLTDTQYF. V is TRBV3-1 (or the pseudogene TRBV3-2) and J is TRBJ2-3; D might be TRBD2 (5 bases). Trimming stripped 5 bases from V and 2 bases from J, with 5 bases between. The germline V gene encodes CDR1 LGHDT and CDR2 YNNKEL (reference sequence). The CDR3 runs 12 residues.

The chain has TRBV3-1 (or the pseudogene TRBV3-2) and TRBJ2-1; TRBD1 is a possible D gene (6 bases). From germline, CDR1 is LGHDT and CDR2 YNNKEL (reference sequence). The V end lost 2 bases, the J end lost 2 bases, and 19 bases lay between the germline ends. The CDR3 is 18 amino acids. The CDR3 here is CASSQPTDSWNAYNEQFF. CDR3 DNA sequence: TGTGCCAGCAGCCAACCTACGGACAGTTGGAACGCCTACAATGAGCAGTTCTTC.

This clone was counted a few times. An end of the junction does not agree with germline; a read error may underlie this. The chain uses TRBV30 and TRBJ2-7, with a tentative D call TRBD2 (5 bases). From germline, CDR1 is GTSNPN and CDR2 SVGIG (reference sequence). The CDR3 is 12 amino acids. CDR3 DNA: TGTGCCTGGAGTGTATCGGGGTATAGCGTCGACTTC. Protein: CAWSVSGYSVDF.

The chain recombines TRBV29-1 with TRBJ2-5; the D gene is possibly TRBD2 (7 bases). The V gene lost 7 bases and the J gene lost 5 bases, with 17 bases spanning the gap. In germline, CDR1 is SQVTM, CDR2 ANQGSEA. This CDR3 is built from 13 residues. The CDR3 nucleotides read TGCAGCGAGGCACGGGGGGCCGGTGAGACCCAGTACTTC. It codes for CSEARGAGETQYF.

The rearrangement uses TRBV6-5 and TRBJ2-1; 10 bases are shared with TRBD2. The CDR3 runs 15 residues. The V segment lost 2 bases and the J segment 4 bases; nucleotides outside the gene matches: 2. The V gene's germline CDR1 is MNHEY and CDR2 SVGAGI. CDR3 region: CASSYERGGYNEQFF. The CDR3 nucleotides are TGTGCCAGCAGTTACGAGCGGGGGGGATACAATGAGCAGTTCTTC.

The chain has TRBV11-3 and TRBJ2-2, with 8 nucleotides matching TRBD2. The germline gives CDR1 SGHNT, CDR2 YENEEA. The CDR3 consists of 16 residues. Losses at the gene ends were 1 base for V and 4 bases for J; bases not matched to a gene: 5. This chain's CDR3 is CASSLAMREVTGELFF. The CDR3 DNA reads as TGTGCCAGCAGCTTAGCTATGCGGGAGGTCACCGGGGAGCTGTTTTTT. Supplemented by reference TRBV11-3 and TRBJ2-2, the full variable domain reads EAGVVQSPRYKIIEKKQPVAFWCNPISGHNTLYWYLQNLGQGPELLIRYENEEAVDDSQLPKDRFSAERLKGVDSTLKIQPAELGDSAVYLCASSLAMREVTGELFFGEGSRLTVL.

J is TRBJ1-3 and V is TRBV9, with a weak D call TRBD1 (6 bases). Germline V gene lookup returns CDR1 SGDLS and CDR2 YYNGEE. V shed 6 bases and J shed 0 bases, with 10 bases lying between them. This CDR3 is built from 14 residues. The CDR3 DNA sequence: TGTGCCAGCAATCAGGGGAGCTCTGGAAACACCATATATTTT. Translation: CASNQGSSGNTIYF.